The 6 T cell receptor beta chains given below trace back to one sample, sequenced in a study of T cell responses to AZD1222 COVID-19 vaccine. Data came from immunoSEQ multiplex PCR; TCRdb stores just in-frame clones and leaves some out. Of more than 85,000 clones in the sample, approximately 84% are singletons; the top ten hold approximately 14%. The source material was peripheral blood, sampled 28 days after the second AZD1222 dose. Receptors were obtained from an adult who received the AZD1222 COVID-19 vaccine.

This chain uses TRBV7-2 with TRBJ1-2; D might be TRBD1 (5 bases). The germline V and J ends were trimmed by 0 bases and 7 bases, with 9 bases remaining between them. The V gene's germline CDR1 is SGHTA and CDR2 FQGNSA. The CDR3 has 13 amino acids. The chain's CDR3 is CASSLAGGRGYTF. For the CDR3, the DNA is TGTGCCAGCAGCTTAGCGGGGGGTCGTGGCTACACCTTC.

V usage is TRBV6-5 and J usage is TRBJ2-6; TRBD1 aligns across 7 bases. Per germline, CDR1 MNHEY and CDR2 SVGAGI. The CDR3 consists of 16 residues. V was clipped by 4 bases and J by 2 bases; unmatched bases: 5. CDR3 sequence reads: CASSSSDRAGANVLTF. Here the CDR3 DNA reads TGTGCCAGCAGTTCATCCGACAGGGCTGGGGCCAACGTCCTGACTTTC.

J is TRBJ2-7 and V is TRBV2; possibly TRBD1 for D (5 bases). Trimming took 3 bases from V and 2 from J, leaving 14 bases between them. The germline gives CDR1 SNHLY, CDR2 FYNNEI. The CDR3 is made up of 15 amino acids. The CDR3 loop is CASSEYQGDTYEQYF. In DNA form, the CDR3 reads TGTGCCAGCAGTGAGTATCAAGGGGATACCTACGAGCAGTACTTC.

This clone appeared a single time. The chain recombines TRBV3-1 (or the pseudogene TRBV3-2) with TRBJ1-4; 10 bases match TRBD1. CDR3 length: 17 residues. Germline CDR1 LGHDT, CDR2 YNNKEL (reference sequence). The V and J ends lost 3 bases and 10 bases, in that order; junction bases with no gene match: 14. The CDR3 region is CASSQGPGTGAEGKLFF. CDR3 sequence (DNA): TGTGCCAGCAGCCAGGGTCCCGGGACAGGGGCCGAGGGAAAACTGTTTTTT.

The chain joins TRBV25-1 to TRBJ2-1, with 9 bases identical to TRBD2. Germline V gives CDR1 MGHDK, CDR2 SYGVNS. The CDR3 has 15 residues. The ends lost 2 bases at V and 5 bases at J; junction bases unmatched: 4. The CDR3 nucleotides are TGTGCCAGCAGTGAACTGGGACTAGCTGACAATGAGCAGTTCTTC. Protein sequence: CASSELGLADNEQFF.

V is TRBV7-2 and J is TRBJ1-6, with unresolved D. The CDR3 has 11 amino acids. V was shortened by 2 bases and J by 10 bases, with 3 bases between the two germline ends. Germline lookup yields CDR1 SGHTA and CDR2 FQGNSA. The CDR3: CASSLRSPLHF. The CDR3 coding sequence is TGTGCCAGCAGCTTAAGGTCACCCCTCCACTTT.